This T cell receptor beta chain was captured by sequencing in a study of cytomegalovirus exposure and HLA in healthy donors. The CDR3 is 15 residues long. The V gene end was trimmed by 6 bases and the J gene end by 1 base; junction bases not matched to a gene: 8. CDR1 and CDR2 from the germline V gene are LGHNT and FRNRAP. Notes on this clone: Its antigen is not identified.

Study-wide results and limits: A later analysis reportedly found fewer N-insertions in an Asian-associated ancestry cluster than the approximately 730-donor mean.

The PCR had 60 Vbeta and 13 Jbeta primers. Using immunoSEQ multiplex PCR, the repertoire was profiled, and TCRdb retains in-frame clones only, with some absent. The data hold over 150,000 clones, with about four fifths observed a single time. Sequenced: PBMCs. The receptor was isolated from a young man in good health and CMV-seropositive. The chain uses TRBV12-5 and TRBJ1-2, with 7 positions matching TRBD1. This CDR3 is CASGPGQANNYGYTF. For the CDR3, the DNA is TGTGCTAGTGGGCCCGGACAGGCGAATAACTATGGCTACACCTTC.